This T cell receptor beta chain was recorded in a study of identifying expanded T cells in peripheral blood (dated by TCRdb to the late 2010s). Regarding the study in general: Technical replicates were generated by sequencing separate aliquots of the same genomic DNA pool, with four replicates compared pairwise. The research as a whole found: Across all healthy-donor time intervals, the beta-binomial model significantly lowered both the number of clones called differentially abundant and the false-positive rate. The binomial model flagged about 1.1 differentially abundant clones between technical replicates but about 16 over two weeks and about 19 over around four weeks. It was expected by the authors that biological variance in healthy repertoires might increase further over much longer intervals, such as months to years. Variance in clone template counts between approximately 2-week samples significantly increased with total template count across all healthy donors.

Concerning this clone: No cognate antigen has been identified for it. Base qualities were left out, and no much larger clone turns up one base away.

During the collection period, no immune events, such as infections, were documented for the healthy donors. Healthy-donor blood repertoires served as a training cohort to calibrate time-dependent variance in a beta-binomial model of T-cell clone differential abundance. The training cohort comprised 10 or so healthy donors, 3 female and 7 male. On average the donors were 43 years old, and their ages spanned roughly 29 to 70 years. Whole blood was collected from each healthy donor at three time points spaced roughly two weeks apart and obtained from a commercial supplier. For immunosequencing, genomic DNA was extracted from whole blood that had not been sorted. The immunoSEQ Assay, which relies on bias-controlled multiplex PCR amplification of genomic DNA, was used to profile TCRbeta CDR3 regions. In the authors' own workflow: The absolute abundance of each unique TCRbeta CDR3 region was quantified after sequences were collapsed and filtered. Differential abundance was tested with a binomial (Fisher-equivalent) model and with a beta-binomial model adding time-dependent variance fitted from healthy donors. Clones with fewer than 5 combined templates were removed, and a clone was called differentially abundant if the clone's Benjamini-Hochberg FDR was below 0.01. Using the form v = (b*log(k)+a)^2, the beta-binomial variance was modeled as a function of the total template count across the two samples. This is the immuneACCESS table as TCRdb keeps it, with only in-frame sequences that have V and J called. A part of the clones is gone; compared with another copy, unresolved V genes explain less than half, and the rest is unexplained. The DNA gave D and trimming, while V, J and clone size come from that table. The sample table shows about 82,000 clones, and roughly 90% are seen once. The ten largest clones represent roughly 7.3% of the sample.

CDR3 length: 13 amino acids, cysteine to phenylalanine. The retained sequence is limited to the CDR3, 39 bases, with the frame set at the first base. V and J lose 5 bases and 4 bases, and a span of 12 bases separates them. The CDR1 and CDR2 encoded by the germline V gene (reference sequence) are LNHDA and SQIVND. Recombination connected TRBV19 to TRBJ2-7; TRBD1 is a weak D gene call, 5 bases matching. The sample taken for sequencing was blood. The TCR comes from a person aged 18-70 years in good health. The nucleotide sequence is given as TGTGCCAGTAGTCGGTCAGGGCAATACGAGCAGTACTTC. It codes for CASSRSGQYEQYF.